This TCR beta chain was recorded in a study of CD8 T cells in Susac syndrome. Random hexamers served to reverse transcribe about 0.5 to 1 ug RNA. With immunoSEQ multiplex PCR, TCR beta CDR3 was amplified across 54 Vbeta and 13 Jbeta. TCRdb recomputed calls from the immunoSEQ multiplex PCR reads with MiXCR, one row per CDR3 protein. The repertoire holds about 200,000 distinct CDR3 sequences, 85% to 95% seen once, with about 0.1% in the top ten. CD8+ and CD4+ T cells taken from blood had their TCR beta sequenced. TEMRA cells were enriched by FACS, and CD4+ and CD8+ T cells were negatively isolated. Sequenced: CD4+ T cells from PBMCs. This sequence was found in a human donor in good health.

In DNA, the CDR3 is TGCAGCGCTCCCAGCCGGGATAGGGCTGAAGCTTTCTTT. It is translated as CSAPSRDRAEAFF. The V gene is TRBV29-1, the J gene TRBJ1-1; D is ambiguous. CDR1 and CDR2 (germline): SQVTM, ANQGSEA. Trimming removed 7 bases from V and 6 bases from J, with 18 bases in between. CDR3 length equals 13 residues.